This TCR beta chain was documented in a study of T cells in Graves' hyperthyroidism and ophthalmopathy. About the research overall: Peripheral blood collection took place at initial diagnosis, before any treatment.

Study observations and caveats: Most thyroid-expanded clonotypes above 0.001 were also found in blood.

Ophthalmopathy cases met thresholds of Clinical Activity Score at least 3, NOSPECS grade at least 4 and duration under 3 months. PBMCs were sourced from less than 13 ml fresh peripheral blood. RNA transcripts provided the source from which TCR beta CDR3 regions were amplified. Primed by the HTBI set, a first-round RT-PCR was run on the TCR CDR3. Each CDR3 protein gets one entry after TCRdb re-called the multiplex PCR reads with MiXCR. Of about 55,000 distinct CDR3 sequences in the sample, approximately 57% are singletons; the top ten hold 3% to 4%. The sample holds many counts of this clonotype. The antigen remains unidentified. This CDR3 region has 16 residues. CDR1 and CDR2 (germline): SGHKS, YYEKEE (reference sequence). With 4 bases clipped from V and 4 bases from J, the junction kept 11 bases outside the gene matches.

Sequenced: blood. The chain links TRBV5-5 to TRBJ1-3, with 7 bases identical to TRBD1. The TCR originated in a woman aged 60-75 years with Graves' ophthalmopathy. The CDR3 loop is CASSQTRGRTGNTIYF. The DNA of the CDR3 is TGTGCCAGCAGCCAGACGAGGGGGCGAACGGGAAACACCATATATTTT.